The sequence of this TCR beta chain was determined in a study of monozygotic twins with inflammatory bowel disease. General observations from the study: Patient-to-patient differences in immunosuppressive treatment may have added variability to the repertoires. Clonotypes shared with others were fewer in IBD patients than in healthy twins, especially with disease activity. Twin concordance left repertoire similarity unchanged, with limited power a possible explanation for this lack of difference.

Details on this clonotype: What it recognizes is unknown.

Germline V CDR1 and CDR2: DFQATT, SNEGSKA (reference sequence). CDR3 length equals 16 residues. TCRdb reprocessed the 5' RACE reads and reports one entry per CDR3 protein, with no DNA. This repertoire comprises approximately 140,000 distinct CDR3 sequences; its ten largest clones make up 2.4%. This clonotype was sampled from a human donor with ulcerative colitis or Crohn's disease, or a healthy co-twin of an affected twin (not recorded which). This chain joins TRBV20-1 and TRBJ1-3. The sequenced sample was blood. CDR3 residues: CSARDISGSSGNTIYF.